Shown below are 3 T cell receptor beta chains from a single sample sequenced in a study of control samples from healthy donors and cancer patients. The data were produced by immunoSEQ multiplex PCR, yet TCRdb's version contains in-frame clones alone and is incomplete. The sample has about 150,000 clones, approximately 94% seen once. The sequenced sample was blood. The origin of the receptors is a man between 18 and 35 years old in good health.

The sample holds a few counts of this clone. The rearrangement uses TRBV7-2 and TRBJ1-5, with D possibly TRBD1 on 6 matching bases. V shed 2 bases and J shed 7 bases, with 15 bases lying between them. Germline-derived CDR1 and CDR2 are SGHTA and FQGNSA. This CDR3 comprises 15 residues. This CDR3 reads CASSLSGSQGQPQHF. The CDR3 DNA is TGTGCCAGCAGCTTATCCGGGTCCCAGGGGCAGCCCCAGCATTTT. The variable domain in full, completed from reference TRBV7-2 and TRBJ1-5, reads GAGVSQSPSNKVTEKGKDVELRCDPISGHTALYWYRQSLGQGLEFLIYFQGNSAPDKSGLPSDRFSAERTGGSVSTLTIQRTQQEDSAVYLCASSLSGSQGQPQHFGDGTRLSIL.

A single count supports this clone. The rearrangement uses TRBV5-1 and TRBJ1-2, with unresolved D. This CDR3 is 14 amino acids long. V dropped 1 base and J dropped 0 bases, with 7 bases sitting between them. Germline-derived CDR1 and CDR2 are SGHRS and YFSETQ. The chain's CDR3 is CASSLSAANYGYTF. DNA for the CDR3: TGCGCCAGCAGCTTGTCCGCGGCTAACTATGGCTACACCTTC. Combining the CDR3 with reference TRBV5-1 and TRBJ1-2 gives the whole variable domain KAGVTQTPRYLIKTRGQQVTLSCSPISGHRSVSWYQQTPGQGLQFLFEYFSETQRNKGNFPGRFSGRQFSNSRSEMNVSTLELGDSALYLCASSLSAANYGYTFGSGTRLTVV.

This sequence joins TRBV29-1 and TRBJ2-7; 8 bases are shared with TRBD2. Per the germline V gene, CDR1 is SQVTM and CDR2 is ANQGSEA. This CDR3 has 14 amino acids. The V segment lost 1 base and the J segment 6 bases; nucleotides outside the gene matches: 8. For the CDR3, the DNA is TGCAGCGTTGAAGGACACGGGGGGGTTGGCGAGCAGTACTTC. Residues: CSVEGHGGVGEQYF.